Listed here are 23 T cell receptor beta chains from one sample, sequenced in a study of response to subunit inactivated influenza vaccine. MiXCR was run by TCRdb on the RT-PCR reads, yielding one entry per CDR3 protein. The sample shows more than 450,000 distinct CDR3 sequences, roughly 8.2% of them seen only once. The material sequenced was PBMCs from blood, taken around 25 months after vaccination. The source is a man between 50 and 75 years old who received an inactivated influenza vaccine.

The chain is built from TRBV4-3 and TRBJ2-1; weak D call: TRBD1 (6 bases). CDR3 size: 18 residues. The V gene lost 1 base and the J gene lost 7 bases, with 23 bases spanning the gap. CDR1 LGHNA and CDR2 YSLEER come from the germline V gene. CDR3 bases: TGCGCCAGCAGCCAAGCAGCTTACTCGGCAGGGGTTGGGAATGAGCAGTTCTTC. Its protein is CASSQAAYSAGVGNEQFF.

The chain carries TRBV10-3 and TRBJ2-7; perhaps TRBD1 as D (6 bases). CDR3 length: 15 residues. Germline V gene data show CDR1 as ENHRY and CDR2 as SYGVKD. With 3 bases removed from V and 3 bases from J, the gap between germline ends came to 15 bases. DNA for the CDR3: TGTGCCATCAGTGACTCCTGGCAGGGGTTCTACGAGCAGTACTTC. It translates to CAISDSWQGFYEQYF.

The chain has TRBV7-9 and TRBJ2-7; D perhaps matches TRBD1 (6 bases). This CDR3 has 13 residues. V was clipped by 1 base and J by 5 bases, with 9 bases between them. Looked up from germline, CDR1 is SEHNR and CDR2 is FQNEAQ (reference sequence). The CDR3 protein is CASSLGHRDEQYF. The CDR3 bases are TGTGCCAGCAGCTTAGGGCACAGGGACGAGCAGTACTTC.

This clonotype was seen a handful of times. This chain uses TRBV9 with TRBJ2-7, with 9 bases lining up with TRBD1. CDR1 SGDLS and CDR2 YYNGEE come from the germline V gene. With V trimmed by 3 bases and J by 2 bases, 6 bases remained unmatched. This CDR3 region has 15 residues. In DNA, the CDR3 is TGTGCCAGCAGCGCAGCGGGACAGGGCCCCTACGAGCAGTACTTC. Its protein is CASSAAGQGPYEQYF.

The chain employs TRBV5-8 and TRBJ1-2, with 8 bases that match TRBD1. J was trimmed by 6 bases and V by 4 bases; bases with no gene match: 11. This CDR3 has 15 amino acids. Looked up from germline, CDR1 is SGHTS and CDR2 is YDEGEE. The CDR3 spells CASSLFGQGLNGYTF. In DNA, the CDR3 is TGTGCCAGCAGCCTCTTCGGACAGGGCCTAAATGGCTACACCTTC.

Many counts were recorded for this clonotype. The chain joins TRBV20-1 to TRBJ2-3, with D tentatively TRBD2 (6 bases). Trimming left V 0 bases short and J 2 bases short, with 15 bases between. CDR1 DFQATT and CDR2 SNEGSKA come from the germline V gene (reference sequence). The CDR3 length is 16 residues. CDR3 loop: CSARDASERVTDTQYF. The DNA for the CDR3 is TGCAGTGCTAGAGATGCTAGCGAGAGAGTCACAGATACGCAGTATTTT.

The chain joins TRBV20-1 to TRBJ2-1; 11 bases are a match to TRBD2. Per germline, CDR1 DFQATT and CDR2 SNEGSKA (reference sequence). The CDR3 has 14 residues. V was pared by 5 bases and J by 2 bases, with 2 bases of the junction left unmatched. The CDR3 sequence: CSAVLAGAYNEQFF. DNA for the CDR3: TGCAGTGCTGTACTAGCGGGAGCCTACAATGAGCAGTTCTTC.

In its sample, this clonotype was seen many times. This chain joins TRBV20-1 and TRBJ2-3; D may be TRBD1 (5 bases). CDR3 length equals 14 residues. The germline CDR1 and CDR2 sequences are DFQATT and SNEGSKA (reference sequence). Trimming left V 0 bases short and J 3 bases short, with 10 bases between. As DNA, the CDR3 is TGCAGTGCTAGAGATGGTCAGGGAACAGATACGCAGTATTTT. Translated: CSARDGQGTDTQYF.

The sample holds a few counts of this clonotype. The gene calls are TRBV6-5 and TRBJ1-5; possible D gene TRBD1, 5 bases. Germline assignment: CDR1 MNHEY and CDR2 SVGAGI. The CDR3 has 12 amino acids. V lost 7 bases and J 7 bases, leaving 11 bases between the germline ends. CDR3 in DNA: TGTGCCAGCAACTCCGAGGGGCAGCCCCAGCATTTT. It translates to CASNSEGQPQHF.

This clonotype was detected once. The chain uses TRBV18 and TRBJ2-3, with 7 positions matching TRBD1. The CDR3 runs 14 residues. The germline gives CDR1 KGHSH, CDR2 LQKENI. Germline trimming cut 6 bases from V and 2 bases from J; bases unmatched to any gene: 5. CDR3 region: CASSTGQHTDTQYF. DNA for the CDR3: TGTGCCAGCTCTACGGGACAGCACACAGATACGCAGTATTTT.

This clonotype turned up a few times. The chain joins TRBV9 to TRBJ1-1; 9 bases agree with TRBD1. Trimming cost V 0 bases and J 4 bases; bases outside gene matches: 4. CDR3 size: 15 residues. Germline V CDR1 and CDR2: SGDLS, YYNGEE. The CDR3 nucleotides are TGTGCCAGCAGCGTAGCGGGGACAGGGAGCACTGAAGCTTTCTTT. Translated: CASSVAGTGSTEAFF. Using reference TRBV9 and TRBJ1-1 for the parts outside the CDR3, the full variable domain is DSGVTQTPKHLITATGQRVTLRCSPRSGDLSVYWYQQSLDQGLQFLIQYYNGEERAKGNILERFSAQQFPDLHSELNLSSLELGDSALYFCASSVAGTGSTEAFFGQGTRLTVV.

The chain is built from TRBV7-6 and TRBJ2-7, with D maybe TRBD1 (5 bases). Germline assignment: CDR1 SGHVS and CDR2 FNYEAQ. V was cut by 2 bases and J by 3 bases, with 17 bases left in between. The CDR3 contains 16 residues. CDR3 DNA: TGTGCCAGCAGCTTAAAAGGGGCTTACGGGCACTACGAGCAGTACTTC. Its translation is CASSLKGAYGHYEQYF.

This clonotype has at least ten counts. CDR3 coding DNA: TGTGCCAGCAGCTTAGCTCTAGCAGATAGCACAGATACGCAGTATTTT. Translation: CASSLALADSTDTQYF. The chain joins TRBV11-2 to TRBJ2-3; D perhaps matches TRBD2 (5 bases). Trimming shortened V by 1 base and J by 0 bases, and 11 bases separated the two germline ends. This CDR3 has 16 residues. Germline lookup yields CDR1 SGHAT and CDR2 FQNNGV. Full variable domain (rest looked up from reference TRBV11-2 and TRBJ2-3): EAGVAQSPRYKIIEKRQSVAFWCNPISGHATLYWYQQILGQGPKLLIQFQNNGVVDDSQLPKDRFSAERLKGVDSTLKIQPAKLEDSAVYLCASSLALADSTDTQYFGPGTRLTVL.

The chain carries TRBV29-1 and TRBJ1-4; TRBD1 agrees at 7 bases. The length of the CDR3 is 12 residues. Trimming removed 7 bases from V and 5 bases from J; junction bases left unmatched: 4. From germline, CDR1 is SQVTM and CDR2 ANQGSEA. CDR3 sequence reads: CSGQGLNEKLFF. The DNA of the CDR3 is TGCAGCGGACAGGGACTAAATGAAAAACTGTTTTTT.

This chain links TRBV28 with TRBJ1-2, with D possibly matching TRBD1 (6 bases). The germline gives CDR1 MDHEN, CDR2 SYDVKM. The CDR3 loop spans 16 amino acids. With 4 bases removed from V and 2 bases from J, the gap between germline ends came to 17 bases. In DNA form, the CDR3 reads TGTGCCAGCAGTTCGAAAACAGGGTACCCGAACTATGGCTACACCTTC. Translated, it gives CASSSKTGYPNYGYTF.

The genes are TRBV20-1 and TRBJ1-2; D possibly corresponds to TRBD1 (5 bases). Germline V CDR1 and CDR2: DFQATT, SNEGSKA (reference sequence). Trimming removed 7 bases from V and 2 bases from J, with 17 bases in between. The CDR3 runs 14 residues. CDR3 coding DNA: TGCAGTGTTTCCATCCGGGACGGCAACTATGGCTACACCTTC. Protein sequence: CSVSIRDGNYGYTF.

This clonotype was seen repeatedly, ten times or more. V gene TRBV10-3 combines with J gene TRBJ1-4, with TRBD1 matching over 7 bases. CDR3 length: 15 residues. V shed 6 bases and J 8 bases; nucleotides not matched to a gene: 12. Germline loops: CDR1 ENHRY, CDR2 SYGVKD. CDR3 protein: CAISDRVGGGEKLFF. As DNA, the CDR3 is TGTGCCATCAGCGACAGGGTCGGAGGTGGAGAAAAACTGTTTTTT.

The table lists this clonotype with many counts. The chain has TRBV24-1 and TRBJ1-1; no firm D call. V shed 2 bases and J shed 4 bases, with 7 bases lying between them. From germline, CDR1 is KGHDR and CDR2 SFDVKD. This CDR3 contains 13 residues. CDR3 protein: CATSDSVSTEAFF. DNA of the CDR3: TGTGCCACCAGTGATTCAGTGAGCACTGAAGCTTTCTTT.

Note on this clonotype: It may be a read error: a sequence one base away is much more abundant. The rearrangement joins TRBV5-6 to TRBJ1-4; D is unresolved. CDR1 is SGHDT and CDR2 is YYEEEE in the germline V gene. The CDR3 loop spans 13 amino acids. Here the CDR3 reads CASCLDQNEKLFF. The CDR3 region has the DNA TGTGCCAGCTGCTTGGACCAGAATGAAAAACTGTTTTTT.

This clonotype was seen many times. The chain carries TRBV12-3 or TRBV12-4 and TRBJ2-1; possible D gene TRBD2, 5 bases. Between the trimmed V and J ends, which lost 7 bases and 12 bases, there was a span of 13 bases. The CDR3 sequence is 11 residues long. Here the CDR3 DNA reads TGTGCCAGCAATCTTGCTGGAGGGCAGTTCTTC. Protein: CASNLAGGQFF.

To note about this clonotype: A much larger clone lies one base from this, so it may be a read error. CDR3 in amino acids: CASSRTPGKITDTQYF. CDR3 coding DNA: TGTGCCAGCAGCCGAACACCGGGAAAGATCACAGATACGCAGTATTTT. This sequence joins TRBV14 and TRBJ2-3; D might be TRBD2 (5 bases). The CDR3 has 16 residues. Per germline, CDR1 SGHDN and CDR2 FVKESK. V was trimmed by 4 bases and J by 2 bases, leaving 16 bases between them.

This sequence joins TRBV6-2 or TRBV6-3 and TRBJ2-7, with D hard to call. Germline lookup yields CDR1 MNHEY and CDR2 SVGEGT. The CDR3 contains 14 residues. V shed 0 bases and J shed 7 bases, with 13 bases lying between them. The CDR3 sequence: CASSYSIPPGEQYF. The CDR3 nucleotides read TGTGCCAGCAGTTACTCGATCCCCCCAGGAGAGCAGTACTTC.

This clonotype showed up many times. The chain links TRBV10-3 to TRBJ2-7; 8 bases fit TRBD1. Germline assignment: CDR1 ENHRY and CDR2 SYGVKD. This CDR3 has 11 residues. V trimming: 4 bases; J trimming: 7 bases; junction bases outside the gene matches: 0. CDR3: CAISGQGEQYF. CDR3 in DNA: TGTGCCATCAGTGGACAGGGGGAGCAGTACTTC.